This TCR beta chain was found in a study of human T cells and chemical hapten exposure. TCRdb redid the calling of the RACE reads with MiXCR, one entry per CDR3 protein. Among approximately 95,000 distinct CDR3 sequences, roughly 10% were seen once, and the ten largest hold roughly 3%. Germline values: CDR1 MNHNS, CDR2 SASEGT. The CDR3 extends over 15 amino acids. V lost 7 bases and J lost 3; bases outside the gene matches: 8. This clonotype was found a few times. Time point defined: patch test 2, 6 weeks after DPC sensitization. This sample's treatment: therapeutic diphenylcyclopropenone sensitization with weekly scalp DPC. The donor pool consisted of alopecia patients aged 18 to 70 years, considered suitable for DPC.

Sample: whole blood, taken in connection with sensitization to the hapten diphenylcyclopropenone (DPC). This chain connects TRBV6-1 to TRBJ1-4, with 7 nucleotides matching TRBD1. The sequence was collected from a woman between 35 and 50 years old with alopecia areata. Some clones in this sample may be carry-over from other donors' samples. CDR3 protein: CASMGQGVANEKLFF. The CDR3 DNA reads as TGTGCCAGCATGGGGCAGGGGGTAGCTAATGAAAAACTGTTTTTT.